Described below is a single TCR beta chain sequence and its context. These data are taken from a study of cytomegalovirus exposure and HLA in healthy donors. CDR3 length equals 15 residues. Looked up from germline, CDR1 is KGHSH and CDR2 is LQKENI. V lost 3 bases and J 0 bases, leaving 9 bases between the germline ends. Primers for the PCR totalled 60 Vbeta and 13 Jbeta. Authors' processing steps: In a later analysis, of about 80 million unique beta chains, around 9.9 million appeared in at least two donors. TCRdb keeps only in-frame clones here, not all; method: immunoSEQ multiplex PCR. V and J calls and clone size are as listed in that table; D and trimming were resolved from the DNA. The sample records hundreds of thousands of clones, about 66% being singletons.

This clonotype was obtained from a female donor in good health and CMV-seronegative. The chain has TRBV18 and TRBJ1-3; D gene ambiguous. The sample taken for sequencing was PBMCs. DNA for the CDR3: TGTGCCAGCTCACCCTCCTCCCCCTCTGGAAACACCATATATTTT. Encoded protein: CASSPSSPSGNTIYF. The variable domain in full, with the rest retrieved from reference TRBV18 and TRBJ1-3, is NAGVMQNPRHLVRRRGQEARLRCSPMKGHSHVYWYRQLPEEGLKFMVYLQKENIIDESGMPKERFSAEFPKEGPSILRIQQVVRGDSAAYFCASSPSSPSGNTIYFGEGSWLTVV.